These T cell receptor beta chains were read from a single sample in a study of blood T cell repertoires in COVID-19. Profiled with immunoSEQ multiplex PCR; TCRdb holds only in-frame clones, not every one. The sample carries 77,000 or so clones, 80% to 90% recorded once. What was sequenced was peripheral blood. These receptors were collected from a man in his fifties with active COVID-19. CDR3s include the opening cysteine and the closing phenylalanine or tryptophan. A D gene is named only where the DNA matches it firmly. Clone size is given for some rows only: seen once, a few or many times, or a class if the clone is expanded.

j_gene | v_gene | abundance | d_gene | CDR3nt | CDR3aa
TRBJ2-7 | TRBV11-2 | . | TRBD2 | TGTGCCAGCAGCTTAGAACTAGCGGGAGTGGGGACCTACGAGCAGTACTTC | CASSLELAGVGTYEQYF
TRBJ2-1 | TRBV5-8 | once | TRBD2 | TGTGCCAGCAGCTTGGAGCTAGCGGTCAATGAGCAGTTCTTC | CASSLELAVNEQFF
TRBJ2-7 | TRBV7-8 | . | TRBD2 | TGTGCCAGCAGCTTAGCGAGACCCCTAGCGGGTTCCGAGCAGTACTTC | CASSLARPLAGSEQYF
TRBJ2-5 | TRBV5-4 | once | . | TGTGCCAGCACCGTTTGGACTCCAGGCCAAGAGACCCAGTACTTC | CASTVWTPGQETQYF
TRBJ1-3 | TRBV9 | . | . | TGTGCCAGCAGCGCTCTCCAGGGAACTGGAAACACCATATATTTT | CASSALQGTGNTIYF
TRBJ1-3 | TRBV3-1/TRBV3-2 | few | TRBD1 | TGTGCCAGCAGCCAAGAGACAGGGTTGGGAAACACCATATATTTT | CASSQETGLGNTIYF
TRBJ2-7 | TRBV4-1 | . | TRBD2 | TGCGCCAGCAGCCAGACTCTTAGCGGGAGGAGCTCCTACGAGCAGTACTTC | CASSQTLSGRSSYEQYF
TRBJ1-1 | TRBV28 | . | TRBD1 | TGTGCCAGCAGTAACAGGGGCATGAACACTGAAGCTTTCTTT | CASSNRGMNTEAFF
TRBJ2-7 | TRBV7-8 | . | . | TGTGCCAGCAGATCCAGGGACACCCAAAACACCCCTGACTACGAGCAGTACTTC | CASRSRDTQNTPDYEQYF
TRBJ2-5 | TRBV18 | . | TRBD2 | TGTGCCAGCTCCCCCGGCGGGGGAGAGACCCAGTACTTC | CASSPGGGETQYF
TRBJ2-1 | TRBV11-2 | . | . | TGTGCCAGCAGCTCCAACCTAGGAGGGTGGAGAACTGAGCAGTTCTTC | CASSSNLGGWRTEQFF
TRBJ2-4 | TRBV7-2 | . | TRBD1 | TGTGCCAGCAGCTTAGGGGGGACAGCAAAAAACATTCAGTACTTC | CASSLGGTAKNIQYF
TRBJ1-4 | TRBV18 | . | . | TGTGCCAGCTCACCGCGGGCAACTAATGAAAAACTGTTTTTT | CASSPRATNEKLFF
TRBJ1-1 | TRBV18 | . | . | TGTGCCAGCTCCCCCGGGGGGAACACTGAAGCTTTCTTT | CASSPGGNTEAFF
TRBJ2-2 | TRBV5-1 | . | . | TGCGCCAGCAGAACGGGACACCTCACCGGGGAGCTGTTTTTT | CASRTGHLTGELFF
TRBJ1-5 | TRBV12-5 | . | . | TGTGCTAGTGGTTTGGTACTCGGCAGGGTCAATCAGCCCCAGCATTTT | CASGLVLGRVNQPQHF
TRBJ1-1 | TRBV3-1/TRBV3-2 | few | . | TGTGCCAGCAGCCCCACACCGGGTAGGGGGAGGAACACTGAAGCTTTCTTT | CASSPTPGRGRNTEAFF
TRBJ1-5 | TRBV6-2/TRBV6-3 | . | . | TGTGCCAGCAGTTACTCCTGGACGGGGGATCAGCCCCAGCATTTT | CASSYSWTGDQPQHF
TRBJ1-1 | TRBV4-3 | once | . | TGCGCCAGCAGCCAAGGAGGGTGGCAGAAGAACACTGAAGCTTTCTTT | CASSQGGWQKNTEAFF
TRBJ1-1 | TRBV11-2 | . | . | TGTGCCAGCAGCCTGGGGACACAAAACACTGAAGCTTTCTTT | CASSLGTQNTEAFF
TRBJ1-5 | TRBV2 | few | TRBD1 | TGTGCCAGCGGACAGGGGGCTTCTCTTAGCAATCAGCCCCAGCATTTT | CASGQGASLSNQPQHF
TRBJ1-2 | TRBV12-5 | once | . | TGTGCTAGTGGTCCCCCACAGGCGTATAACTATGGCTACACCTTC | CASGPPQAYNYGYTF
TRBJ2-1 | TRBV19 | . | TRBD2 | TGTGCCAGTAGTCGTCTAGCGGGGGAAAGAACTTACAATGAGCAGTTCTTC | CASSRLAGERTYNEQFF
TRBJ2-3 | TRBV5-6 | . | . | TGTGCCAGCAGCTTGCGGTTTAAGGATACGCAGTATTTT | CASSLRFKDTQYF
TRBJ1-6 | TRBV2 | . | TRBD1 | TGTGCCAGCAGTGCTCAGGGGGATAATTCACCCCTCCACTTT | CASSAQGDNSPLHF
TRBJ2-7 | TRBV28 | . | TRBD1 | TGTGCCAGCAGCCTGGGGACAGGGGGACGGCAGTACTTC | CASSLGTGGRQYF
TRBJ1-1 | TRBV10-3 | once | . | TGTGCCATCACTGGGGACACCTCGAACACTGAAGCTTTCTTT | CAITGDTSNTEAFF
TRBJ2-2 | TRBV18 | once | TRBD2 | TGTGCCAGCTCACCGCTCCTAGCGGGGGCGAACACCGGGGAGCTGTTTTTT | CASSPLLAGANTGELFF